Below, 2 T cell receptor beta chains from the same sample are listed, as sequenced in a study of blood T cell repertoires in COVID-19. Using immunoSEQ multiplex PCR, the repertoire was profiled, and TCRdb retains in-frame clones only, with some absent. The sample yields about 200,000 clones, 86% seen once. Sequenced input: PBMCs or T cells enriched from blood (not recorded which). These receptors were taken from a middle-aged man with acute COVID-19.

The chain joins TRBV5-1 to TRBJ1-1, with 8 bases lining up with TRBD1. CDR1 and CDR2 from the germline V gene are SGHRS and YFSETQ. The length of the CDR3 is 16 residues. The V segment lost 0 bases and the J segment 0 bases; nucleotides outside the gene matches: 4. CDR3 loop: CASSLGTGIMNTEAFF. The CDR3, as DNA: TGCGCCAGCAGCTTGGGGACAGGGATCATGAACACTGAAGCTTTCTTT.

The chain has TRBV6-5 and TRBJ1-4; 7 bases align to TRBD1. The trim removed 4 bases at V and 3 bases at J, leaving 5 bases unmatched. The germline CDR1 and CDR2 sequences are MNHEY and SVGAGI. The CDR3 contains 15 residues. The CDR3 protein is CASSLKQGSNEKLFF. In DNA form, the CDR3 reads TGTGCCAGCAGTTTAAAACAGGGGTCTAATGAAAAACTGTTTTTT.